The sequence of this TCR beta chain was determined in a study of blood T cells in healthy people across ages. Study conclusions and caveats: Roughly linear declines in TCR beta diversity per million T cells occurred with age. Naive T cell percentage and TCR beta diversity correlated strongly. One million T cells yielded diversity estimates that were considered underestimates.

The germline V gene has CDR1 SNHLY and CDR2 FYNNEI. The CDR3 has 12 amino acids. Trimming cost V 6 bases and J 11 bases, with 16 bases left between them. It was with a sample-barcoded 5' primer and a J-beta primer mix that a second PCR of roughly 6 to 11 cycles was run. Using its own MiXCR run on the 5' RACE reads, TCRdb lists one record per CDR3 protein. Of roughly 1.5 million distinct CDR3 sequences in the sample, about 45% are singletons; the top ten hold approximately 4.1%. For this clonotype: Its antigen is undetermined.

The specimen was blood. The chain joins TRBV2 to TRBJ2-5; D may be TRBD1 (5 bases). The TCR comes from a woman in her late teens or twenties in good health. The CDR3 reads CASRTDTGEQYF. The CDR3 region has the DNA TGTGCCAGCAGGACGGACACAGGAGAGCAGTACTTC.